The 20 T cell receptor beta chains below all came from one sample that was sequenced in a study of blood T cell repertoires in COVID-19. Clones were read by immunoSEQ multiplex PCR, and TCRdb kept only the in-frame ones, dropping some. The top ten hold around 3.8% of the sample, which has 230,000 or so clones, about nine tenths seen once. The sequenced material came from PBMCs or T cells enriched from blood (not recorded which). These receptors originate from a woman in her thirties or forties with acute COVID-19.

The chain links TRBV24-1 to TRBJ1-2; 9 nucleotides agree with TRBD1. Germline V gives CDR1 KGHDR, CDR2 SFDVKD. CDR3 length: 13 amino acids. V shed 4 bases and J 8 bases; nucleotides not matched to a gene: 4. The DNA of the CDR3 is TGTGCCACCAGTGACCCGGGACAGGGAGGCTACACCTTC. It encodes CATSDPGQGGYTF.

This clone was picked up one time. This sequence joins TRBV27 and TRBJ2-1; tentatively, D is TRBD2 (5 bases). The V and J ends lost 0 bases and 0 bases respectively, with 9 bases between them. This CDR3 is 16 amino acids long. Germline V lookup: CDR1 MNHEY, CDR2 SMNVEV (reference sequence). The CDR3 region has the DNA TGTGCCAGCAGTTTATCGACGGGGATCTCCTACAATGAGCAGTTCTTC. Amino acid sequence: CASSLSTGISYNEQFF.

This rearrangement joins TRBV7-9 to TRBJ2-5; 8 nucleotides agree with TRBD1. CDR1 SEHNR and CDR2 FQNEAQ come from the germline V gene (reference sequence). V shed 5 bases and J 5 bases; nucleotides not matched to a gene: 10. The CDR3 is made up of 15 amino acids. Here the CDR3 DNA reads TGTGCCAGCAGCCTTCGACAGGGGAGACTGGAGACCCAGTACTTC. Amino acids: CASSLRQGRLETQYF.

This sequence joins TRBV24-1 and TRBJ1-4; 7 positions match TRBD1. J gave up 5 bases and V 4 bases, and 6 bases lay outside the gene matches. CDR3 length equals 15 residues. Germline CDR1 is KGHDR and CDR2 is SFDVKD. CDR3 in DNA: TGTGCCACCAGTGACCCACAGGGGCCCAATGAAAAACTGTTTTTT. Protein sequence: CATSDPQGPNEKLFF.

This chain joins TRBV19 and TRBJ1-2; no firm D call. Germline lookup yields CDR1 LNHDA and CDR2 SQIVND (reference sequence). The germline V and J ends were trimmed by 6 bases and 8 bases, with 16 bases remaining between them. This CDR3 comprises 13 residues. For the CDR3, the DNA is TGTGCCAGTAGAACTGCAGATCGGGGAGGCTACACCTTC. It encodes CASRTADRGGYTF.

This clone came up once. This sample also contains other DNA sequences that code for the same CDR3. The gene calls are TRBV6-5 and TRBJ2-3; D is uncertain. The CDR3 contains 11 residues. V was trimmed by 6 bases and J by 4 bases, leaving 5 bases between them. Germline CDR1 reads MNHEY; CDR2 reads SVGAGI. This chain's CDR3 is CASREADTQYF. The CDR3 DNA reads TGTGCCAGCAGAGAGGCAGATACGCAGTATTTT.

The chain combines TRBV6-6 with TRBJ1-2, with TRBD1 matching over 10 bases. Germline values: CDR1 MNHNY, CDR2 SVGAGI (reference sequence). Trimming took 6 bases from V and 0 from J; bases not matched to a gene: 4. The CDR3 consists of 15 residues. The CDR3 DNA sequence: TGTGCCAGCAGGCCCGGGACAGGGGCTAACTATGGCTACACCTTC. It is translated as CASRPGTGANYGYTF.

The V and J genes are TRBV12-3 or TRBV12-4 and TRBJ1-5, with 8 bases identical to TRBD1. The CDR3 spans 13 residues. The V and J ends lost 7 bases and 7 bases, in that order; junction bases with no gene match: 6. CDR3 sequence (DNA): TGTGCCAGCACGGGCGGGACAGGACAGCCCCAGCATTTT. It translates to CASTGGTGQPQHF.

The V and J genes are TRBV15 and TRBJ1-3; perhaps TRBD1 as D (6 bases). CDR1 LNHNV and CDR2 YYDKDF come from the germline V gene (reference sequence). The CDR3 has 15 residues. The V end was cut by 8 bases, the J end by 0 bases, with 14 bases between. CDR3 DNA: TGTGCCACCTCCACAGGGTATTCCTCTGGAAACACCATATATTTT. Its translation: CATSTGYSSGNTIYF.

This clone was seen a single time. V and J are TRBV6-5 and TRBJ1-1; weak D call: TRBD1 (6 bases). The germline V gene encodes CDR1 MNHEY and CDR2 SVGAGI. The CDR3 covers 15 residues. The V end was cut by 4 bases, the J end by 2 bases, with 14 bases between. Here the CDR3 DNA reads TGTGCCAGCAGTTCCCCGGGACACGCTAACACTGAAGCTTTCTTT. Its translation: CASSSPGHANTEAFF.

This rearrangement joins TRBV11-3 to TRBJ2-5; D is perhaps TRBD2 (5 bases). The CDR3 consists of 13 residues. Trimming took off 5 bases at V and 5 bases at J, with 12 bases between the two ends. Germline V gene lookup returns CDR1 SGHNT and CDR2 YENEEA. The CDR3 region has the DNA TGTGCCAGCAGCCCTTCCGGGGAGGAGACCCAGTACTTC. Encoded protein: CASSPSGEETQYF.

The rearrangement uses TRBV5-5 and TRBJ2-1, with D perhaps TRBD1 (5 bases). CDR3 size: 13 residues. In germline, CDR1 is SGHKS, CDR2 YYEKEE (reference sequence). V shed 1 base and J shed 8 bases, with 10 bases lying between them. The CDR3 region is CASSLQGWDEQFF. As DNA, the CDR3 is TGTGCCAGCAGCTTGCAGGGTTGGGATGAGCAGTTCTTC.

V and J are TRBV15 and TRBJ2-5; D perhaps matches TRBD1 (6 bases). Per germline, CDR1 LNHNV and CDR2 YYDKDF (reference sequence). This CDR3 has 13 amino acids. V shed 1 base and J shed 5 bases, with 8 bases lying between them. CDR3 bases: TGTGCCACCAGCAGAGGACAGGAGGAGACCCAGTACTTC. Translation: CATSRGQEETQYF.

This clone was recorded once. The chain has TRBV9 and TRBJ2-2, with D maybe TRBD2 (6 bases). The CDR3 has 16 residues. The germline V gene encodes CDR1 SGDLS and CDR2 YYNGEE. V dropped 3 bases and J dropped 2 bases, with 14 bases sitting between them. CDR3 DNA: TGTGCCAGCAGCGCCGGCCGGGACTCAAACACCGGGGAGCTGTTTTTT. It is translated as CASSAGRDSNTGELFF.

The genes are TRBV19 and TRBJ1-1, with a tentative D call TRBD1 (6 bases). This CDR3 is 17 amino acids long. Between the trimmed V and J ends, which lost 1 base and 1 base, there was a span of 16 bases. Looked up from germline, CDR1 is LNHDA and CDR2 is SQIVND (reference sequence). The CDR3 sequence is CASSIVRQGMRNTEAFF. In DNA, the CDR3 is TGTGCCAGTAGTATAGTTCGGCAGGGGATGCGGAACACTGAAGCTTTCTTT.

This chain joins TRBV6-5 and TRBJ1-2; 7 positions agree with TRBD1. This CDR3 comprises 16 residues. With 0 bases clipped from V and 6 bases from J, the junction kept 10 bases outside the gene matches. Per germline, CDR1 MNHEY and CDR2 SVGAGI. CDR3 DNA sequence: TGTGCCAGCAGTTACTCGTACAGGGGCGAACGAAATGGCTACACCTTC. The encoded protein is CASSYSYRGERNGYTF.

The table lists this clone with a few counts. Here the CDR3 DNA reads TGTGCCAGCAGCAAACAGACAGGCGTATTAGATACGCAGTATTTT. This codes for CASSKQTGVLDTQYF. The V call is TRBV6-5, the J call TRBJ2-3, with a possible D match to TRBD1 (6 bases). With 6 bases removed from V and 5 bases from J, the gap between germline ends came to 18 bases. Germline lookup yields CDR1 MNHEY and CDR2 SVGAGI. The CDR3 length is 15 residues.

This clone appeared once. The chain has TRBV11-2 and TRBJ1-1; D not resolved. V shed 5 bases and J shed 7 bases, with 17 bases lying between them. Germline V gene sequence: CDR1 SGHAT, CDR2 FQNNGV. This CDR3 is built from 14 residues. CDR3 sequence: CASSPFRGSSEAFF. CDR3 bases: TGTGCCAGCAGCCCTTTCCGGGGTAGTAGTGAAGCTTTCTTT.

The rearrangement links TRBV7-8 to TRBJ2-5, with 10 bases identical to TRBD2. Trimming at V came to 1 base and at J to 1 base, leaving 3 bases not matched to a gene. Per the germline V gene, CDR1 is SGHVS and CDR2 is FQNEAQ. The CDR3 has 16 residues. CDR3 bases: TGTGCCAGCAGCTTAGTGCCTAGCGGGGGCCAAGAGACCCAGTACTTC. Translation: CASSLVPSGGQETQYF.

CDR3 sequence: CASSGGVTTDTQYF. CDR3 nucleotides: TGTGCCAGCAGCGGGGGGGTTACGACAGATACGCAGTATTTT. This chain joins TRBV21-1 and TRBJ2-3; the table assigns TRBD2, which was not confirmed against the DNA. TRBV21-1 is shown as a pseudogene. CDR3 length: 14 amino acids.